This entry lists 20 T cell receptor beta chains sequenced from one sample in a study of shared clonotypes between healthy human individuals. Here immunoSEQ multiplex PCR was the method, and the copy in TCRdb shows in-frame clones only, minus some. In the table there are roughly 500,000 clones, roughly 80% of which are singletons. Material: PBMCs. Receptors originate from a woman in her 40s in good health. Some clones in this sample may be carry-over from other donors' samples.

This clone has only a few counts. The rearrangement links TRBV4-1 to TRBJ2-5, with D unresolved. The CDR3 totals 15 residues. CDR1 and CDR2 (germline): MGHRA, YSYEKL. Trimming left V 1 base short and J 4 bases short, with 13 bases between. CDR3 DNA sequence: TGCGCCAGCAGCCAAGGGCGGATCTCCCGAGAGACCCAGTACTTC. As protein: CASSQGRISRETQYF.

V and J are TRBV7-9 and TRBJ1-4; tentative D call: TRBD1 (5 bases). The CDR3 sequence is 14 residues long. The germline CDR1 and CDR2 sequences are SEHNR and FQNEAQ (reference sequence). The germline V and J ends were trimmed by 5 bases and 7 bases, with 14 bases remaining between them. The DNA of the CDR3 is TGTGCCAGCAGCCCCCCGGGGCTTGGTGAAAAACTGTTTTTT. Amino acids: CASSPPGLGEKLFF.

V is TRBV7-2 and J is TRBJ1-2, with 7 bases identical to TRBD1. V dropped 1 base and J dropped 4; count of bases not matched to a gene: 6. From germline, CDR1 is SGHTA and CDR2 FQGNSA. This CDR3 spans 15 amino acids. CDR3 loop: CASSLVTGDAYGYTF. Written as DNA, the CDR3 is TGTGCCAGCAGCTTAGTTACAGGGGATGCCTATGGCTACACCTTC. The variable domain in full, with the rest retrieved from reference TRBV7-2 and TRBJ1-2, is GAGVSQSPSNKVTEKGKDVELRCDPISGHTALYWYRQSLGQGLEFLIYFQGNSAPDKSGLPSDRFSAERTGGSVSTLTIQRTQQEDSAVYLCASSLVTGDAYGYTFGSGTRLTVV.

A single count supports this clone. The rearrangement uses TRBV18 and TRBJ2-7; 10 nucleotides agree with TRBD1. CDR1 KGHSH and CDR2 LQKENI come from the germline V gene. Trimming at V came to 6 bases and at J to 7 bases, leaving 3 bases not matched to a gene. The CDR3 runs 12 residues. In DNA form, the CDR3 reads TGTGCCAGCTCGCCGGACAGGGGGGAGCAGTACTTC. Translation gives CASSPDRGEQYF. The full variable domain, completed using reference TRBV18 and TRBJ2-7, is NAGVMQNPRHLVRRRGQEARLRCSPMKGHSHVYWYRQLPEEGLKFMVYLQKENIIDESGMPKERFSAEFPKEGPSILRIQQVVRGDSAAYFCASSPDRGEQYFGPGTRLTVT.

This clone was observed at least ten times. V gene TRBV7-2 combines with J gene TRBJ2-1; D is perhaps TRBD2 (5 bases). V shed 1 base and J shed 6 bases, with 19 bases lying between them. The CDR3 length is 17 residues. CDR1 is SGHTA and CDR2 is FQGNSA in the germline V gene. This CDR3 reads CASSLGGVALRGNEQFF. CDR3 DNA sequence: TGTGCCAGCAGCTTAGGGGGAGTAGCCCTCCGGGGCAATGAGCAGTTCTTC.

This clone is a singleton in its sample. The chain recombines TRBV9 with TRBJ2-3; TRBD1 might be the D (5 bases). The V gene lost 0 bases and the J gene lost 1 base, with 9 bases spanning the gap. Germline CDR1 reads SGDLS; CDR2 reads YYNGEE. The CDR3 covers 15 residues. CDR3 nucleotide sequence: TGTGCCAGCAGCGTAGGGTGGGGCGGCACAGATACGCAGTATTTT. Its translation: CASSVGWGGTDTQYF.

The rearrangement joins TRBV14 to TRBJ2-2; 7 bases line up with TRBD1. Germline V gene sequence: CDR1 SGHDN, CDR2 FVKESK. CDR3 size: 15 residues. Trimming cost V 1 base and J 4 bases; bases outside gene matches: 3. The CDR3 reads CASSQGQGITGELFF. The CDR3 bases are TGTGCCAGCAGCCAAGGACAGGGTATCACCGGGGAGCTGTTTTTT.

CDR3 residues: CASSATGLSYEQYF. The CDR3 DNA follows: TGTGCCAGCAGCGCGACAGGGCTCTCCTACGAGCAGTACTTC. The chain recombines TRBV11-3 with TRBJ2-7; 7 nucleotides align to TRBD1. This CDR3 spans 14 amino acids. The J segment lost 0 bases and the V segment lost 5 bases, leaving 4 bases of the junction unmatched. Per germline, CDR1 SGHNT and CDR2 YENEEA.

The rearrangement joins TRBV10-2 to TRBJ1-5; possibly TRBD1 for D (5 bases). This CDR3 has 14 amino acids. Trimming left V 8 bases short and J 2 bases short, with 13 bases between. The germline CDR1 and CDR2 sequences are WSHSY and SAAADI. This CDR3 is CASLTPGGNQPQHF. The CDR3 DNA reads TGCGCCAGCCTAACCCCGGGGGGCAATCAGCCCCAGCATTTT.

On this clone: A far bigger clonotype differs at one base, so this is likely a read error. This specimen includes other DNA sequences encoding the same CDR3. V usage is TRBV7-2 and J usage is TRBJ1-1, with D maybe TRBD1 (6 bases). V dropped 0 bases and J dropped 3 bases, with 8 bases sitting between them. The CDR3 is 14 amino acids. CDR1 SGHTA and CDR2 FQGNSA come from the germline V gene. CDR3 loop: CASSLAGQHTEAFF. The CDR3 nucleotides are TGTGCCAGCAGCTTAGCTGGACAGCACACTGAAGCTTTCTTT.

About this clone: This likely came from a read error, as a far larger clone is one base away. The same CDR3 can be traced to other DNA sequences in this sample. CDR3 bases: TGCGCCAGCAGCTTGAACCCCGGGGGGCGCGCCGAAGCTTTCTTT. Its translation is CASSLNPGGRAEAFF. The rearrangement joins TRBV5-1 to TRBJ1-1; tentatively, D is TRBD1 (6 bases). CDR3 length: 15 amino acids. The germline gives CDR1 SGHRS, CDR2 YFSETQ. Trimming pared 1 base from V and 8 bases from J, leaving 18 bases between.

The V gene is TRBV18, the J gene TRBJ2-2, with D possibly TRBD2 on 6 matching bases. Germline V gene sequence: CDR1 KGHSH, CDR2 LQKENI. The CDR3 is 16 amino acids. Trimming took 3 bases from V and 4 from J, leaving 15 bases between them. CDR3 bases: TGTGCCAGCTCACCCGACCAACCCGGGGGCACCGGGGAGCTGTTTTTT. As protein: CASSPDQPGGTGELFF.

This clone has more than one count but fewer than ten. The genes are TRBV5-4 and TRBJ1-1; 9 bases fit TRBD1. Looked up from germline, CDR1 is SGHNT and CDR2 is YYREEE (reference sequence). V lost 5 bases and J lost 5; bases outside the gene matches: 7. The CDR3 runs 14 residues. CDR3 sequence reads: CASRSHRGRTEAFF. DNA of the CDR3: TGTGCCAGCAGATCCCACAGGGGGCGAACTGAAGCTTTCTTT. The complete variable domain, with remaining parts taken from reference TRBV5-4 and TRBJ1-1, reads ETGVTQSPTHLIKTRGQQVTLRCSSQSGHNTVSWYQQALGQGPQFIFQYYREEENGRGNFPPRFSGLQFPNYSSELNVNALELDDSALYLCASRSHRGRTEAFFGQGTRLTVV.

The genes are TRBV29-1 and TRBJ2-2, with TRBD1 identical over 7 bases. CDR3 length: 14 residues. V lost 7 bases, J lost 1 base, and 6 bases stayed unmatched. Germline V gives CDR1 SQVTM, CDR2 ANQGSEA. The CDR3 loop is CSATRTGNTGELFF. CDR3 bases: TGCAGCGCAACCCGGACAGGGAACACCGGGGAGCTGTTTTTT.

The rearrangement joins TRBV4-2 to TRBJ1-1; no firm D call. CDR1 and CDR2 (germline): LGHNA, YNFKEQ. Between the trimmed V and J ends, which lost 1 base and 0 bases, there was a span of 6 bases. The CDR3 spans 14 residues. CDR3 in DNA: TGTGCCAGCAGCCAAGTAAACGTGAACACTGAAGCTTTCTTT. Encoded protein: CASSQVNVNTEAFF.

The rearrangement links TRBV11-2 to TRBJ2-6, with D perhaps matching TRBD2 (5 bases). Trimming pared 6 bases from V and 0 bases from J, leaving 12 bases between. The CDR3 covers 16 residues. Germline-derived CDR1 and CDR2 are SGHAT and FQNNGV. The CDR3 coding sequence is TGTGCCAGCAGTGAATTGGACTTCTCTGGGGCCAACGTCCTGACTTTC. Translated: CASSELDFSGANVLTF.

In DNA form, the CDR3 reads TGTGCCAGCAGCCCCGGACGGGAGCAGTACTTC. Protein sequence: CASSPGREQYF. The chain combines TRBV5-4 with TRBJ2-7, with D unresolved. V lost 4 bases and J 7 bases, leaving 9 bases between the germline ends. This CDR3 region has 11 residues. Germline V CDR1 and CDR2: SGHNT, YYREEE (reference sequence).

Of note for this clone: A far larger clone is one nucleotide away, so this likely arose from a read error. Other DNA sequences of this sample code for an identical CDR3. The rearrangement uses TRBV4-2 and TRBJ1-1; D possibly corresponds to TRBD1 (5 bases). CDR1 is LGHNA and CDR2 is YNFKEQ in the germline V gene. The CDR3 has 14 residues. The CDR3, as DNA: TGTGCTAGCAGCCCCCAGGTCAGGGTCACTGAAGCTTTCTTT. This encodes CASSPQVRVTEAFF.

Comment on this clone: A far larger clone differs by one base, so this is likely a read error. Other nucleotide sequences in the sample specify the same CDR3. This sequence joins TRBV7-9 and TRBJ2-1; TRBD2 aligns across 12 bases. The CDR3 contains 15 residues. CDR1 is SEHNR and CDR2 is FQNEAQ in the germline V gene (reference sequence). CDR3 sequence (DNA): TGTGCAAGCAGCTCCCGGACTAGCGGGATCGATGAGCAGTTCTTC. It yields the protein CASSSRTSGIDEQFF.

V and J are TRBV6-1 and TRBJ2-3; D is perhaps TRBD2 (5 bases). Per the germline V gene, CDR1 is MNHNS and CDR2 is SASEGT. V was cut by 6 bases and J by 1 base, with 11 bases left in between. The CDR3 has 14 residues. The CDR3 region has the DNA TGTGCCAGCAGACGGGCGAGGGGCACAGATACGCAGTATTTT. The encoded protein is CASRRARGTDTQYF.